This T cell receptor beta chain came from a study of cytotoxic CD8 clonotypes in ibrutinib-treated CLL. Points from the study as a whole: Clonality (at baseline) was higher than in age-matched healthy donors and tracked circulating CD8+ T-cell counts. Clonality, elevated at ibrutinib response, dropped back toward baseline at progression.

Sequencing sought depths of 1 in 200,000 to 1 in 1 million T cells. Some clones are missing from TCRdb's copy, which holds only in-frame ones; the method was immunoSEQ multiplex PCR. Here the sample spans around 310,000 clones, about 80% being singletons. Concerning this clone itself: Antigen unknown.

The V end was cut by 3 bases, the J end by 1 base, with 9 bases between. The germline CDR1 and CDR2 sequences are MNHEY and SMNVEV (reference sequence). The CDR3 consists of 14 residues. The chain couples TRBV27 to TRBJ2-5, with D maybe TRBD2 (5 bases). The receptor was derived from a human donor with chronic lymphocytic leukemia. This sample comprised PBMCs, obtained before ibrutinib treatment. The CDR3, as DNA: TGTGCCAGCAGTTTCTTCCGGGGCCAAGAGACCCAGTACTTC. Translation: CASSFFRGQETQYF.